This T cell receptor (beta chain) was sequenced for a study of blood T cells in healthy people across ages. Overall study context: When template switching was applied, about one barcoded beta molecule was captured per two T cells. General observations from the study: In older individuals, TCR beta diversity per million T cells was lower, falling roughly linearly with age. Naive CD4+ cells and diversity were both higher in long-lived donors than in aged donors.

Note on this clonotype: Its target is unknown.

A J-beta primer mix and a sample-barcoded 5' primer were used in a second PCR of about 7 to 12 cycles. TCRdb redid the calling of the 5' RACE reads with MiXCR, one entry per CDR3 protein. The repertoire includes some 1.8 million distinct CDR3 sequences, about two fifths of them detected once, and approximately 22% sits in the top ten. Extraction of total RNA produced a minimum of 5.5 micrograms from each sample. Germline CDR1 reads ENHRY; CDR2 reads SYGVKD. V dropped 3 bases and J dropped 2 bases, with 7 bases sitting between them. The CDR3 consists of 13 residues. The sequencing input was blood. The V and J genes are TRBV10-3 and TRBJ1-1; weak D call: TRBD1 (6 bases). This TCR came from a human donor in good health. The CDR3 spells CAISDRGNTEAFF. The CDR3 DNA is TGTGCCATCAGTGACAGGGGAAACACTGAAGCTTTCTTT.